This record looks at one TCR beta chain sequence and its context. The data are from a study of blood T cell repertoires in COVID-19. Looking at the study overall: Specimens from acute and convalescent COVID-19 originated in the United States, Italy and Spain. Sources were T cells, B-cell-depleted T cells, or PBMCs; the material itself was cDNA or gDNA.

In the authors' methods: Estimated nucleated cell counts came from reference gene primer amplification. Measured with immunoSEQ multiplex PCR; TCRdb has only the in-frame clones, and not every one. V, J and clone size are taken as reported in that table, and D and trimming were inferred from the DNA itself. The profile shows 90,000 to 150,000 clones, 75% to 85% of them singletons. From germline, CDR1 is SGHRS and CDR2 YFSETQ. With V trimmed by 4 bases and J by 5 bases, 9 bases remained unmatched. This CDR3 region has 15 residues. The TCR comes from a human donor in a cohort sampled during active COVID-19. The rearrangement links TRBV5-1 to TRBJ1-2; 9 bases line up with TRBD1. Source material: peripheral blood. The CDR3 protein is CASSPSAGQGYGYTF. DNA for the CDR3: TGCGCCAGCAGCCCTAGTGCGGGACAGGGTTATGGCTACACCTTC. The full variable domain, in which reference TRBV5-1 and TRBJ1-2 provide the parts outside the CDR3, is KAGVTQTPRYLIKTRGQQVTLSCSPISGHRSVSWYQQTPGQGLQFLFEYFSETQRNKGNFPGRFSGRQFSNSRSEMNVSTLELGDSALYLCASSPSAGQGYGYTFGSGTRLTVV.